This entry describes one TCR beta chain. Its antigen is still unknown. The junction does not match germline at one end; this may be a read error. CDR1 is SSHAT, CDR2 FNYEAQ, per germline (reference sequence). This CDR3 has 14 residues. The method was immunoSEQ multiplex PCR; TCRdb's version includes in-frame clones alone and lacks a portion of them. The data hold millions of clones, with over 85% observed a single time. This sample is part of a study of shared clonotypes between healthy human individuals. Study-level results: Naive subsets generally exceeded memory subsets in estimated richness.

Sequenced: naive CD4+ T cells sorted from blood. The subset was: CD45RA+ positively selected. The rearrangement uses TRBV7-7 and TRBJ2-2; D is possibly TRBD1 (6 bases). The TCR originated in a man between 18 and 29 years old in good health. This CDR3 is CASSLTGTVGELFF. Written as DNA, the CDR3 is TGTGCTAGCAGCTTAACAGGGACGGTCGGGGAGCTGTTTTTT.